A single sample gave rise to the 2 T cell receptor beta chains below, sequenced in a study of T cells after yellow fever vaccination. TCRdb re-called the 5' RACE reads with MiXCR, one entry per CDR3 protein. The sample contains around 320,000 distinct CDR3 sequences, 8.7% of which appear only once. This sample comprised CD4+ T cells sorted from PBMCs, obtained 5 days after the yellow fever booster vaccination. The receptors originated from a young man who received the YFV17D yellow fever vaccine.

Many counts were recorded for this clonotype. The genes are TRBV7-2 and TRBJ2-7, with 11 positions matching TRBD1. The CDR3 spans 16 residues. The trim removed 2 bases at V and 3 bases at J, leaving 6 bases unmatched. Germline CDR1 SGHTA, CDR2 FQGNSA. CDR3 residues: CASSLSSGTGGYEQYF. The CDR3 region has the DNA TGTGCCAGCAGCTTATCGTCCGGGACAGGGGGCTACGAGCAGTACTTC.

The table lists this clonotype with a few counts. The rearrangement links TRBV6-1 to TRBJ2-3; 11 bases map to TRBD2. The germline V gene encodes CDR1 MNHNS and CDR2 SASEGT. After removal of 4 bases from V and 5 bases from J, the junction contained 8 bases not matched to a gene. The CDR3 totals 16 residues. DNA for the CDR3: TGTGCCAGCAGTGGGAAGGTTACTAGCGGGGGAGATACGCAGTATTTT. It codes for CASSGKVTSGGDTQYF.